This entry concerns a single T cell receptor beta chain. The data are from a study of blood T cell repertoires in COVID-19. Looking at the study overall: The United States, Italy and Spain provided the acute and convalescent COVID-19 samples. Sample material is recorded as cDNA or gDNA derived from T cells, B-cell-depleted T cells, or PBMCs.

This CDR3 spans 14 amino acids. With 3 bases clipped from V and 4 bases from J, the junction kept 6 bases outside the gene matches. Germline V gene sequence: CDR1 MGHRA, CDR2 YSYEKL. Authors' analysis steps: Counts of nucleated cells, estimated from reference gene primer amplification, were obtained. Sequenced by immunoSEQ multiplex PCR; TCRdb stores in-frame clones only, minus some. The V and J calls and clone size come from that table; D and trimming were worked out from the DNA. The data show 110,000 or so clones, about 87% seen once. This sequence joins TRBV4-1 and TRBJ2-7, with 7 bases aligning to TRBD1. The receptor's source is a woman between 45 and 60 years old with acute or convalescent COVID-19. Sequencing used peripheral blood. This CDR3 is CASSHPGQLYEQYF. CDR3 nucleotides: TGCGCCAGCAGCCATCCGGGACAGTTATACGAGCAGTACTTC.